The present T cell receptor (beta chain) was sequenced within a study of shared clonotypes between healthy human individuals. Overall study: Donor ages ranged 18 to 49 years: a couple of women, a few men. Study-wide points: Donor clonotype sharing was expected to depend on sequencing depth. The generation probabilities recorded for non-shared clonotypes fell below those of clonotypes shared by all four donors. With several donors compared, roughly 5% of naive CD4 clonotypes were shared.

For this clone: Its antigen is as yet unknown.

Positive CCR7 selection of CD45RO-negative cells yielded the naive CD8 cells, and terminally differentiated effector memory CD45RA+ cells were excluded. Method: immunoSEQ multiplex PCR; TCRdb's copy keeps in-frame clones and lacks some. This sample carries roughly 850,000 clones, about 96% of them seen once, and the ten largest clones take 0.2% to 0.25%. The sequence was collected from a man under 40 in good health. The sequenced material came from naive CD8+ T cells sorted from blood.

The DNA of the CDR3 is TGTGCCAGCAGCTTAGACCTCAGCACAGATACGCAGTATTTT. This gives the protein CASSLDLSTDTQYF. This sequence joins TRBV7-6 and TRBJ2-3; the D is unclear. Per the germline V gene, CDR1 is SGHVS and CDR2 is FNYEAQ. CDR3 length: 14 residues. Trimming stripped 1 base from V and 0 bases from J, with 5 bases between.